This T cell receptor beta chain was captured by sequencing in a study of CD8+ T cells in alopecia areata. On the study more broadly: Patients remained on tofacitinib for 6 to 18 months and then went 6 months without it. Study conclusions and caveats: Compared with normal scalp, lesional scalp had higher clonality and more expanded CD8+ clones.

RNA, once extracted, was reverse transcribed into cDNA for use as the sequencing template. Libraries were prepared by immunoSEQ multiplex PCR; TCRdb keeps only in-frame clonotypes and omits some of them. The sample lists 65,000 to 70,000 clones, 55% to 75% seen once, with around a sixth in the top ten. Trimming cost V 6 bases and J 1 base; bases outside gene matches: 1. The CDR3 contains 15 residues. CDR1 and CDR2 from the germline V gene are PRHDT and FYEKMQ (reference sequence). Alopecia areata patients had lesional scalp punch biopsies and peripheral blood taken from them. CD4+ and CD8+ T cells were sorted from PBMCs stained for CD3, CD4 and CD8. This clone has just one count. Its antigen is unknown. The likely explanation is a read error, given a far larger clone one base away.

The chain is built from TRBV13 and TRBJ2-3; 13 bases are a match to TRBD2. The TCR was taken from a human donor with alopecia areata. Sequenced material: CD8+ T cells sorted from blood, taken at week 0. CDR3 sequence: CASSGTSGGTDTQYF. The CDR3 nucleotides read TGTGCCAGCAGTGGGACTAGCGGGGGCACAGATACGCAGTATTTT.